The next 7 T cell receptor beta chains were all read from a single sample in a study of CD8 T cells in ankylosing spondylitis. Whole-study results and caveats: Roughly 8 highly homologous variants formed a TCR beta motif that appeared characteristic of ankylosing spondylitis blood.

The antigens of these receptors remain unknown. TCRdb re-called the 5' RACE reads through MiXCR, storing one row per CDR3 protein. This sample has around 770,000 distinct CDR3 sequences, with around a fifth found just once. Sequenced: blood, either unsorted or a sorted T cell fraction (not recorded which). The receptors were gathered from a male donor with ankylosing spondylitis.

The CDR3 DNA follows: TGTGCCAGCAGCACAGGGGGACACCACGACCCCTACGAGCAGTACTTC. Its translation: CASSTGGHHDPYEQYF. The chain links TRBV7-6 to TRBJ2-7; 8 nucleotides align to TRBD1. The CDR3 is 16 amino acids. With 5 bases clipped from V and 2 bases from J, the junction kept 11 bases outside the gene matches. Germline loops: CDR1 SGHVS, CDR2 FNYEAQ.

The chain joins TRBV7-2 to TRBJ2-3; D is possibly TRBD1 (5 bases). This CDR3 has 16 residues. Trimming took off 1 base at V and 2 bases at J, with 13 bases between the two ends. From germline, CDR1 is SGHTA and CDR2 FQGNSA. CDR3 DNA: TGTGCCAGCAGCTTAGGGGGCTGGAGATCCACAGATACGCAGTATTTT. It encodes CASSLGGWRSTDTQYF.

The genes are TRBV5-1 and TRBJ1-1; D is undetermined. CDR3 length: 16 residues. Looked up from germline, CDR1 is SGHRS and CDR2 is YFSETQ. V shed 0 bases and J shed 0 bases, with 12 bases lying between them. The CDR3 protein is CASSLASHPLNTEAFF. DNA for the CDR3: TGCGCCAGCAGCTTGGCGTCCCATCCTTTGAACACTGAAGCTTTCTTT.

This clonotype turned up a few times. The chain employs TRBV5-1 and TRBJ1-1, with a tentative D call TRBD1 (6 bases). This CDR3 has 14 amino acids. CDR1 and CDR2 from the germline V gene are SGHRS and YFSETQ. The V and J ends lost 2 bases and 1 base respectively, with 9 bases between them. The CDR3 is CASSFTGTNTEAFF. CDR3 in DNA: TGCGCCAGCAGCTTCACAGGGACGAACACTGAAGCTTTCTTT.

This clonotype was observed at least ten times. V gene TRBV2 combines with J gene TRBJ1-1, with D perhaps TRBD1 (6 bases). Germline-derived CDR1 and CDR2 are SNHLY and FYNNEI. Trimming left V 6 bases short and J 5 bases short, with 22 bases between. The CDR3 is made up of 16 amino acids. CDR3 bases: TGTGCCAGCAGGGATCTTGACAGGTACCTGAGGACTGAAGCTTTCTTT. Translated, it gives CASRDLDRYLRTEAFF.

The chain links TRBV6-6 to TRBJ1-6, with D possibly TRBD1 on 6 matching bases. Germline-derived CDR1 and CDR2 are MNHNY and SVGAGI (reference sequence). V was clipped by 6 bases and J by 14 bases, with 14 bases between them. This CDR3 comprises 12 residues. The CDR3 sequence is CASSLSEGALHF. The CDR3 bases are TGTGCCAGCAGCCTTTCCGAGGGGGCCCTCCACTTT.

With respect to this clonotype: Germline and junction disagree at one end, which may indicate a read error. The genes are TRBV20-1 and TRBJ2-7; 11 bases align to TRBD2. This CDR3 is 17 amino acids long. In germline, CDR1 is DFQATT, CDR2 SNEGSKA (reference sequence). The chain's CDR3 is CCASGPLAGGPIYEQYF. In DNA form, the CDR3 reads TGCTGTGCTAGTGGCCCCTTAGCGGGGGGGCCTATCTACGAGCAGTACTTC.